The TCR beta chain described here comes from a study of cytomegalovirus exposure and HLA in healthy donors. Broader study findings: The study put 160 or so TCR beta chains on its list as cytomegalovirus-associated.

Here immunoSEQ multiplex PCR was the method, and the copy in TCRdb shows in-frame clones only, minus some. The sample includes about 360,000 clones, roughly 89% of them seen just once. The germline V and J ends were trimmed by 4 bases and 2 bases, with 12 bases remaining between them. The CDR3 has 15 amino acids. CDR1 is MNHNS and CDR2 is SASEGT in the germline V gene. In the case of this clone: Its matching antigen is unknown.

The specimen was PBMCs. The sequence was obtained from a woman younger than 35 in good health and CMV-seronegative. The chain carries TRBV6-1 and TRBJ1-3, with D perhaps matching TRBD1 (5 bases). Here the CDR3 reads CASSVQGGTGNTIYF. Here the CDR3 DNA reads TGTGCCAGCAGTGTTCAGGGTGGTACTGGAAACACCATATATTTT.